This entry is about one TCR beta chain. The data originate from a study of cytomegalovirus exposure and HLA in healthy donors. V lost 8 bases and J 4 bases, leaving 8 bases between the germline ends. Germline CDR1 WNHNN, CDR2 SYGVQD (reference sequence). The CDR3 contains 12 residues. The PCR had 60 Vbeta and 13 Jbeta primers. The table came from immunoSEQ multiplex PCR; TCRdb's copy has only in-frame clones and leaves some out. This table holds roughly 120,000 clones, about 79% found once. This receptor was obtained from a young woman in good health and CMV-seropositive. The sequenced material came from PBMCs. The chain employs TRBV10-1 and TRBJ2-2; D is possibly TRBD2 (5 bases). The DNA for the CDR3 is TGCGCCAGCGGGAGATTCACCGGGGAGCTGTTTTTT. Its protein product is CASGRFTGELFF.